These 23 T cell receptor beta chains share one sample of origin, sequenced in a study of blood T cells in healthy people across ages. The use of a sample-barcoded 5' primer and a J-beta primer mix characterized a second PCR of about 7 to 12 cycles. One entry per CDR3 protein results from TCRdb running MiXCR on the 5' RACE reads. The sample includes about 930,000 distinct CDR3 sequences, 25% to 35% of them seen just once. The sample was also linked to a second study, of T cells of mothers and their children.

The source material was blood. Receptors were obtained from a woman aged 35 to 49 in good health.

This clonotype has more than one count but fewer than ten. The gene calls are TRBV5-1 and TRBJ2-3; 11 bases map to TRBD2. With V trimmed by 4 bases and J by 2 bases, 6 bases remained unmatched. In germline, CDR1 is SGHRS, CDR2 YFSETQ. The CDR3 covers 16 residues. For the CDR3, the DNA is TGCGCCAGCAGCCCCCTGACTAGCGGGGACACAGATACGCAGTATTTT. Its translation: CASSPLTSGDTDTQYF. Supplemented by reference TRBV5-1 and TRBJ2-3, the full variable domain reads KAGVTQTPRYLIKTRGQQVTLSCSPISGHRSVSWYQQTPGQGLQFLFEYFSETQRNKGNFPGRFSGRQFSNSRSEMNVSTLELGDSALYLCASSPLTSGDTDTQYFGPGTRLTVL.

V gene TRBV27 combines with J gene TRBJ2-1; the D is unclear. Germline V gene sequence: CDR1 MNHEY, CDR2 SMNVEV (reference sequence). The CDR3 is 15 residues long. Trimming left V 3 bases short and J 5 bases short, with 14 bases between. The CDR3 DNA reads TGTGCCAGCAGTTTGTTGGGGATTGGAAACAATGAGCAGTTCTTC. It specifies CASSLLGIGNNEQFF.

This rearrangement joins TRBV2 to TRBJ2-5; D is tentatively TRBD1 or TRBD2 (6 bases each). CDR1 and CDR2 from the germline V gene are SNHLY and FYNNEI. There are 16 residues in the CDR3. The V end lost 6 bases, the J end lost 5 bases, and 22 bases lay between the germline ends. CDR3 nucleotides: TGTGCCAGCAGAAGAAATGGGGGCGCGGGATGGGAGACCCAGTACTTC. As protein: CASRRNGGAGWETQYF. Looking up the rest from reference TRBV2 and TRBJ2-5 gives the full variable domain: EPEVTQTPSHQVTQMGQEVILRCVPISNHLYFYWYRQILGQKVEFLVSFYNNEISEKSEIFDDQFSVERPDGSNFTLKIRSTKLEDSAMYFCASRRNGGAGWETQYFGPGTRLLVL.

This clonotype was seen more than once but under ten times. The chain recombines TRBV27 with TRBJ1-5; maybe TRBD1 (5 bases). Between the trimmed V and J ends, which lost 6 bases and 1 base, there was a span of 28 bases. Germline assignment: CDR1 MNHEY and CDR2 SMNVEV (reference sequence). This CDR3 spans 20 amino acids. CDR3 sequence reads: CASREITGRKAGTSNQPQHF. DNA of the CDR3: TGTGCCAGCAGAGAAATCACTGGGCGGAAAGCAGGGACGAGCAATCAGCCCCAGCATTTT.

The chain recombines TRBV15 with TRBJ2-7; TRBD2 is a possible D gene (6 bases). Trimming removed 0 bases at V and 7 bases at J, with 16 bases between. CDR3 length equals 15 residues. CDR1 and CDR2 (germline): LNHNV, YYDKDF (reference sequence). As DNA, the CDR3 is TGTGCCACCAGCAGAGATTTGGGCAGCGCGGGGGAGCAGTACTTC. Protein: CATSRDLGSAGEQYF.

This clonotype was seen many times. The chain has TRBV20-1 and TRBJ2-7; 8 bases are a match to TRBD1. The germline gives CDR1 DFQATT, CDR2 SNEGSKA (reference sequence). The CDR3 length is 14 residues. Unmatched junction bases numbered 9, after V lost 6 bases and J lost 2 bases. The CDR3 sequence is CSALPPDRAYEQYF. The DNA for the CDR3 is TGCAGTGCCTTACCCCCGGACAGGGCCTACGAGCAGTACTTC.

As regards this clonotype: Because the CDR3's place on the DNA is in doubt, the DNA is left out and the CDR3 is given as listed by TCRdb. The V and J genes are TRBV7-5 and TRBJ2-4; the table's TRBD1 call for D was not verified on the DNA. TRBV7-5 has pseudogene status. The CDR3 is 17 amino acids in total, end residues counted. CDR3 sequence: CISVSEAVGHPFYEQYF.

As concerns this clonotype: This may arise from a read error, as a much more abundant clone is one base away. CDR3 sequence: CASSQDFARQGVGNEQYF. CDR3 bases: TGTGCCAGCAGCCAAGATTTCGCGAGGCAGGGGGTGGGAAACGAGCAGTACTTC. The chain uses TRBV4-2 and TRBJ2-5; 7 nucleotides match TRBD1. The J call is doubtful: the DNA matches TRBJ2-7 better. Per the germline V gene, CDR1 is LGHNA and CDR2 is YNFKEQ. This CDR3 is built from 18 residues.

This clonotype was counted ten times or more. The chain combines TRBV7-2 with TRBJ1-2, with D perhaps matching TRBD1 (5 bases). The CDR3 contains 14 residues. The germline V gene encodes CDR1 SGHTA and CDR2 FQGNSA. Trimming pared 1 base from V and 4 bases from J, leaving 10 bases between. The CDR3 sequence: CASSLEGGAYGYTF. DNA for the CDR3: TGTGCCAGCAGCTTAGAAGGAGGGGCCTATGGCTACACCTTC.

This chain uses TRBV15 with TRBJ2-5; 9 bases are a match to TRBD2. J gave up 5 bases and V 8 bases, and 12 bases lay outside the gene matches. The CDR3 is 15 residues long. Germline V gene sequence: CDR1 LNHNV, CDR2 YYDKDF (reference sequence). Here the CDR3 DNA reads TGTGCCACCTCCTCCGGCGGGGGGGCGTATGAGACCCAGTACTTC. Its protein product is CATSSGGGAYETQYF.

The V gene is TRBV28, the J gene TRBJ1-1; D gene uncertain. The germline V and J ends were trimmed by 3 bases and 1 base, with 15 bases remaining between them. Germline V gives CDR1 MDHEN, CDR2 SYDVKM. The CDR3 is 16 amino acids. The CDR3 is CASSFRKVRGNTEAFF. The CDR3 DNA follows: TGTGCCAGCAGTTTTAGGAAGGTACGGGGGAACACTGAAGCTTTCTTT.

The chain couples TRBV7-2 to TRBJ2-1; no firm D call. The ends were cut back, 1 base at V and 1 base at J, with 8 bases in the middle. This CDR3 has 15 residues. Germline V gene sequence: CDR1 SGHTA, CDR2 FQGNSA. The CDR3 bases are TGTGCCAGCAGCTTAGAACAGATATCCTACAATGAGCAGTTCTTC. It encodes CASSLEQISYNEQFF. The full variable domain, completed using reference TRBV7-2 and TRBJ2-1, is GAGVSQSPSNKVTEKGKDVELRCDPISGHTALYWYRQSLGQGLEFLIYFQGNSAPDKSGLPSDRFSAERTGGSVSTLTIQRTQQEDSAVYLCASSLEQISYNEQFFGPGTRLTVL.

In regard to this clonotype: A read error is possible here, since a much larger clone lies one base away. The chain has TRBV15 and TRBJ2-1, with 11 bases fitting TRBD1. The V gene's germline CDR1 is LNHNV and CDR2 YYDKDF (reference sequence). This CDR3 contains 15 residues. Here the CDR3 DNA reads TGTACCACCAGCGCCGGACAGGGGGCGGTCGATGAGCAGTTCTTC. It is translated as CTTSAGQGAVDEQFF.

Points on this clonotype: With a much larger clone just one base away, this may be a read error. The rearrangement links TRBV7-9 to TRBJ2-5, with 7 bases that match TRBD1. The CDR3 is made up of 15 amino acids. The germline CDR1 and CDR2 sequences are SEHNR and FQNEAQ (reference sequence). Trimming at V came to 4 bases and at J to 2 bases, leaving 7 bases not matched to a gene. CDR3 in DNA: TGTGCCAGCAGCTCTAGACAGGGTGCACAAGAGACCCAGTACTTC. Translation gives CASSSRQGAQETQYF.

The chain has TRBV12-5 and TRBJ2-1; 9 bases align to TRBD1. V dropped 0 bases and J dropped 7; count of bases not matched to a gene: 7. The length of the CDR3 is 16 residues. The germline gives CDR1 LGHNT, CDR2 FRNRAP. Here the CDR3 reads CASGLVVGQGTNEQFF. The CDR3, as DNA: TGTGCTAGTGGTTTGGTAGTGGGACAGGGAACTAATGAGCAGTTCTTC.

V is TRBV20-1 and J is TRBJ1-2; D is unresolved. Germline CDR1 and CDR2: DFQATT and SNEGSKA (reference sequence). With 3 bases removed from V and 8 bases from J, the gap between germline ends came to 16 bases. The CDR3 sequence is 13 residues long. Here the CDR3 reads CSASLEVTGGYTF. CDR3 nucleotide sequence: TGCAGTGCTAGTTTGGAGGTCACGGGGGGCTACACCTTC.

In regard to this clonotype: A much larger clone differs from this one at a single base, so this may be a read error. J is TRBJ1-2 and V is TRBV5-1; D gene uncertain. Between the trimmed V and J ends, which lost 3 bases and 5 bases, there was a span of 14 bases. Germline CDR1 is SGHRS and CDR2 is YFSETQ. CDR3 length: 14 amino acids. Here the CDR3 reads CASSCGEPEYGYTF. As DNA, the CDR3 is TGCGCCAGCAGCTGTGGGGAGCCCGAATATGGCTACACCTTC.

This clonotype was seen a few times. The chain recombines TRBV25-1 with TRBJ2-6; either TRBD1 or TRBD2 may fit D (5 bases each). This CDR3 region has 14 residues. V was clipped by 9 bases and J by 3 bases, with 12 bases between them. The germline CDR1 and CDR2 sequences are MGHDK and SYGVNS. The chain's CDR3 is CASGDGLGANVLTF. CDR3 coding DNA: TGTGCCAGTGGGGACGGGCTTGGGGCCAACGTCCTGACTTTC.

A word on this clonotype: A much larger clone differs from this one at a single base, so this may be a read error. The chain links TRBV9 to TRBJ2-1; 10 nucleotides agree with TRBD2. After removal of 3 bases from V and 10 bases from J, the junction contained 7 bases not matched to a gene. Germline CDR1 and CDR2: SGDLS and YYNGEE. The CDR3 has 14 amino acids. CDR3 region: CASSASGGAYEQFF. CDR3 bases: TGTGCCAGCAGCGCTAGCGGGGGAGCCTACGAGCAGTTCTTC.

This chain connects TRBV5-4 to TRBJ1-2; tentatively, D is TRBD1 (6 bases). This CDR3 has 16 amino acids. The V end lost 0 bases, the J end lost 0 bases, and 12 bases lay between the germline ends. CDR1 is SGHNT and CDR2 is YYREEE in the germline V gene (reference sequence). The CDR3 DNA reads TGTGCCAGCAGCTTGGACGGACAGACGGCTAACTATGGCTACACCTTC. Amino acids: CASSLDGQTANYGYTF.

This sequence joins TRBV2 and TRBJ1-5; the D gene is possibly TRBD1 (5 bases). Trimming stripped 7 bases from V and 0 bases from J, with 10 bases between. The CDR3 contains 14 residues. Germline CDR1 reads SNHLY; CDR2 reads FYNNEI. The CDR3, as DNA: TGTGCCAGCAAAGAACAGGTTAGCAATCAGCCCCAGCATTTT. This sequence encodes CASKEQVSNQPQHF.

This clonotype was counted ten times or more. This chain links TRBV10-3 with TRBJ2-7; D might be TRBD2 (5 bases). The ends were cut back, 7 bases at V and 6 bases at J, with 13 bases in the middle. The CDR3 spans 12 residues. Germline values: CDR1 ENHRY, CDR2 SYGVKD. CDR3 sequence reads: CAIKRDKGEQYF. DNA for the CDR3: TGTGCCATCAAACGGGATAAGGGCGAGCAGTACTTC.

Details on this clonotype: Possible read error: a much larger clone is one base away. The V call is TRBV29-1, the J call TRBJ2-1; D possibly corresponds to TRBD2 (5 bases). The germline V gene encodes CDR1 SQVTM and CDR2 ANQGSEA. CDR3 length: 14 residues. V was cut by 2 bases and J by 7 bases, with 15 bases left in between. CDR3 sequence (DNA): TGCAGCGTTGAAAGGAGAGGGTTGTTGAATGAGCAGTTCTTC. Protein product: CSVERRGLLNEQFF.